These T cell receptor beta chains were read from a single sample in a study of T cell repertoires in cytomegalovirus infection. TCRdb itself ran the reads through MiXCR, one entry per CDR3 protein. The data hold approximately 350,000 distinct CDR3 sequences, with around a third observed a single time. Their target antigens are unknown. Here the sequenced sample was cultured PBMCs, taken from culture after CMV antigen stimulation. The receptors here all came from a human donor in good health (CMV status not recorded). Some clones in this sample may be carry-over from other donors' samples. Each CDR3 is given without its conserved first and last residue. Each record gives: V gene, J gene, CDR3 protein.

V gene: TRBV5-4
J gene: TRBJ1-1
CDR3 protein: ASSLPQGPNTEAF

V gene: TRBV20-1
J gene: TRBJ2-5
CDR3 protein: SARARGETQY

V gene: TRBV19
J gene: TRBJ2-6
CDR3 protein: ASGPLGAGGQTGANVLT

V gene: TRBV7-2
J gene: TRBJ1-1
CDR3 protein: ASSLSPQLNTEAF

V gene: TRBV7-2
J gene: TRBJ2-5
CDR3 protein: ASSFGGNQETQY

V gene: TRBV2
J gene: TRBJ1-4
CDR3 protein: ASRERGASGEKLF

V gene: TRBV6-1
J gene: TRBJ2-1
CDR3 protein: ASEFGPINNEQF

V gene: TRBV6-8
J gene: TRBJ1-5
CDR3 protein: ASSSSGTGNQPQH

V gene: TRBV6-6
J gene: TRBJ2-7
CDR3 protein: ASISRPSGTYEQY

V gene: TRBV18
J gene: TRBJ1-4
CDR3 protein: ASSPDRGTNEKLF

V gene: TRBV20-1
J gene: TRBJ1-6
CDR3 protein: SASEAGGTYNSPLH

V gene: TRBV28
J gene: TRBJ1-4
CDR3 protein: ASSLWYLKGALVTTNEKLF

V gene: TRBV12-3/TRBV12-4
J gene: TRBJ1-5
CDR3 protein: ASSFGQLREVPQH

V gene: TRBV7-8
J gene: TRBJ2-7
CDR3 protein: ASSHRDSPSEQY

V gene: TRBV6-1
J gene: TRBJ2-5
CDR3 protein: ASSEVANQETQY

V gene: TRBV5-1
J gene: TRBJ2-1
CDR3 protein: ASSLHSNEQF

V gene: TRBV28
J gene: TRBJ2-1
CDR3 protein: ATEEQAGFPGEQF

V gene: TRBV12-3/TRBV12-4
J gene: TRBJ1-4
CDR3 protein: ASSSGILEKLF

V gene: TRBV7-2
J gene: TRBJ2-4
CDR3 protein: ASSRGTGEY

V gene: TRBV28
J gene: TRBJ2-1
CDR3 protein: ASSGSGSRYNEQF

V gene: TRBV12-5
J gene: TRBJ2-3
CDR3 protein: ASGLNREGRTDTQY

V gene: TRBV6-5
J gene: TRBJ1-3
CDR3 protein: ASSYYGGTFSGNTIY

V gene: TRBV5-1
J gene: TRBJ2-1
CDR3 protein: ASSLALGLAGGPSYNEQF

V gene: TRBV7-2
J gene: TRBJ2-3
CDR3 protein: ASSPLSGTDTQY

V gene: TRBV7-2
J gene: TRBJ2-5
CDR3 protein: ASRGGGETQY

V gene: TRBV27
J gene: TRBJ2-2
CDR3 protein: ASSFRWGFANTGELF

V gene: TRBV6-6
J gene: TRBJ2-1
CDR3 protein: ASSIGSPDYNEQF

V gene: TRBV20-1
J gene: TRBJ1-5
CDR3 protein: SARRVDQPQH

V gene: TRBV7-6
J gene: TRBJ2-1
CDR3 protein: ASSLLGTSGSPPF

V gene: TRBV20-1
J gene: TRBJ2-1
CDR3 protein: SAGRGNHKYNEQF

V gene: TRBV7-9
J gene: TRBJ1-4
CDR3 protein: ASSPRDPRGANEKLF

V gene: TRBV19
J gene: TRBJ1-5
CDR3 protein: ASSDRGHQPQH

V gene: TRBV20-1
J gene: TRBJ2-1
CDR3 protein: SADISFGQF

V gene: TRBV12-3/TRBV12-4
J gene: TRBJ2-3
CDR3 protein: ASRTSGISTDTQY

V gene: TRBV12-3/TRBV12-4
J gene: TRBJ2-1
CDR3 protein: ASQARARGNEQF

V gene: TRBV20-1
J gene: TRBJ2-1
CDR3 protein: SAEGLAVDSYNEQF

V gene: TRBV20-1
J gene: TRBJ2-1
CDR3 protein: SGAWLAGGNEQF

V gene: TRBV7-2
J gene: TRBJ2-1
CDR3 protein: ASSSGQGTYNEQF

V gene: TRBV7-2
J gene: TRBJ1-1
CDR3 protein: ASSFNRGGTEAF

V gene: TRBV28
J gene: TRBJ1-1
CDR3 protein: ASSLSQAPDAF

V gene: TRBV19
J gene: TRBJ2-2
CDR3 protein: ASSSTSGYTGELF

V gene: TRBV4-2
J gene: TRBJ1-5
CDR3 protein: ASSQEGTARGQPQH

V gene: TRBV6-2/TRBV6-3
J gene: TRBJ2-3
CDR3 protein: ASDGHGGDTQY